The 7 T cell receptor beta chains reported below all come from one sample, sequenced in a study of shared clonotypes between healthy human individuals. Sequenced by immunoSEQ multiplex PCR; TCRdb stores in-frame clones only, minus some. Of 730,000 or so clones in the sample, 60% to 80% were seen once. The sample consisted of memory CD4+ T cells sorted from blood. Subset defined: CD45RA-negative fraction. The receptors stem from a woman in her twenties or thirties in good health.

The chain uses TRBV15 and TRBJ2-7; D is unclear. Between the trimmed V and J ends, which lost 2 bases and 5 bases, there was a span of 22 bases. The CDR3 covers 17 residues. Germline V gene lookup returns CDR1 LNHNV and CDR2 YYDKDF (reference sequence). Written as DNA, the CDR3 is TGTGCCACCAGCAGAACTCTTGCGCCCCCAGCATTCGACGAGCAGTACTTC. Residues: CATSRTLAPPAFDEQYF.

The genes are TRBV6-5 and TRBJ2-3; D may match TRBD1 or TRBD2 (5 bases each). The CDR3 has 16 residues. The V end lost 0 bases, the J end lost 10 bases, and 20 bases lay between the germline ends. Germline values: CDR1 MNHEY, CDR2 SVGAGI. The CDR3, as DNA: TGTGCCAGCAGTTACTCTGCCGAAGGTGGGGGTCCGGCGCAGTATTTT. This sequence encodes CASSYSAEGGGPAQYF.

The V and J genes are TRBV2 and TRBJ2-7; no reliable D call. Trimming took 6 bases from V and 6 from J, leaving 6 bases between them. The CDR3 has 10 residues. Germline V lookup: CDR1 SNHLY, CDR2 FYNNEI. The CDR3 spells CASRAVEQYF. CDR3 bases: TGTGCCAGCAGGGCCGTCGAGCAGTACTTC.

The chain couples TRBV6-1 to TRBJ1-3, with D possibly being TRBD1 (6 bases). V was cut by 11 bases and J by 0 bases, with 17 bases left in between. Germline CDR1 MNHNS, CDR2 SASEGT. The CDR3 totals 15 residues. In DNA form, the CDR3 reads TGTGCCGCCCGGGGGGCGAGGAGCTCTGGAAACACCATATATTTT. Translation gives CAARGARSSGNTIYF.

The J gene is TRBJ1-4, the V gene TRBV5-6; D may be TRBD1 (5 bases). The V gene lost 0 bases and the J gene lost 0 bases, with 6 bases spanning the gap. This CDR3 comprises 15 residues. CDR1 is SGHDT, CDR2 YYEEEE, per germline. CDR3 DNA: TGTGCCAGCAGCTTGGGAGGGGCAACTAATGAAAAACTGTTTTTT. As protein: CASSLGGATNEKLFF.

The chain links TRBV1 to TRBJ2-1; the DNA was not used to check the table's D call, TRBD2. TRBV1 is listed as a pseudogene. The CDR3 consists of 17 residues. CDR3 coding DNA: TGCACCAGCACTAACCTAGGTCCTAGCGGGAGGAGGGGTGAGCAGTTCTTC. The encoded protein is CTSTNLGPSGRRGEQFF.

The chain links TRBV11-2 to TRBJ2-7; D is perhaps TRBD2 (6 bases). In germline, CDR1 is SGHAT, CDR2 FQNNGV. Trimming took off 5 bases at V and 6 bases at J, with 20 bases between the two ends. There are 15 residues in the CDR3. The CDR3 protein is CASSHAPSDLGEQYF. The CDR3, as DNA: TGTGCCAGCAGCCACGCGCCTAGCGACCTAGGCGAGCAGTACTTC.